These 27 T cell receptor beta chains came from one sample sequenced in a study of post-analysis software for immune sequencing data. Each TCR beta cDNA library carried unique molecular identifiers. Via MiXCR, TCRdb re-called the PCR reads, giving one row per CDR3 protein. The repertoire includes more than 500,000 distinct CDR3 sequences, roughly 34% of them detected once, and 5% to 6% sits in the top ten. General study points: Elevated frequency relative to controls characterized about 5 TRBV segments in patients, TRBV5-6, TRBV5-1 and TRBV20-1 among them.

These TCRs' antigens remain unknown. The material sequenced was blood. The origin of the receptors is a girl aged 2-17 years with multiple sclerosis.

The genes are TRBV28 and TRBJ2-7; unclear D gene. CDR3 size: 15 residues. Trimming shortened V by 5 bases and J by 3 bases, and 17 bases separated the two germline ends. Germline CDR1 reads MDHEN; CDR2 reads SYDVKM. The CDR3 sequence is CASSPLGLTSYEQYF. DNA of the CDR3: TGTGCCAGCAGTCCCCTCGGGCTGACCAGCTACGAGCAGTACTTC.

The chain combines TRBV12-3 or TRBV12-4 with TRBJ2-2, with D perhaps TRBD2 (7 bases). The CDR3 runs 17 residues. Between the trimmed V and J ends, which lost 5 bases and 5 bases, there was a span of 21 bases. The CDR3 spells CASSLGGGPPRTGELFF. For the CDR3, the DNA is TGTGCCAGCAGTCTCGGCGGGGGCCCCCCACGGACCGGGGAGCTGTTTTTT.

J is TRBJ1-2 and V is TRBV3-1; perhaps TRBD1 as D (6 bases). Germline CDR1 is LGHDT and CDR2 is YNNKEL (reference sequence). CDR3 length: 16 residues. Deletions cut 1 base from V and 8 bases from J, with 20 bases between. The CDR3 loop is CASSQGIPPGVGGYTF. Here the CDR3 DNA reads TGTGCCAGCAGCCAAGGAATTCCCCCAGGGGTGGGAGGCTACACCTTC.

The gene calls are TRBV7-9 and TRBJ1-1; 7 bases are a match to TRBD1. This CDR3 has 11 amino acids. Germline V gene sequence: CDR1 SEHNR, CDR2 FQNEAQ (reference sequence). With 8 bases clipped from V and 3 bases from J, the junction kept 0 bases outside the gene matches. CDR3 loop: CASQGDTEAFF. CDR3 nucleotide sequence: TGTGCCAGCCAGGGGGACACTGAAGCTTTCTTT.

The V and J genes are TRBV4-1 and TRBJ1-5; D gene uncertain. Germline V gene lookup returns CDR1 MGHRA and CDR2 YSYEKL. This CDR3 comprises 13 residues. Trimming took 3 bases from V and 5 from J, leaving 8 bases between them. CDR3 bases: TGCGCCAGCAGCCACGGACCGGATCAGCCCCAGCATTTT. Translated, it gives CASSHGPDQPQHF.

The chain employs TRBV20-1 and TRBJ2-1; 12 positions match TRBD2. The better agreement between TRBJ2-7 and the DNA end casts doubt on the J call. The CDR3 spans 15 residues. Germline CDR1 reads DFQATT; CDR2 reads SNEGSKA (reference sequence). In DNA, the CDR3 is TGCAGTGCCGGACTAGCGGGGCCTACCTACAATGAGCAGTACTTC. Its protein is CSAGLAGPTYNEQYF.

This chain connects TRBV29-1 to TRBJ1-2, with a tentative D call TRBD1 (5 bases). V dropped 0 bases and J dropped 7 bases, with 12 bases sitting between them. The germline V gene has CDR1 SQVTM and CDR2 ANQGSEA. The length of the CDR3 is 13 residues. The CDR3 loop reads CSVEDLGGGGYTF. The CDR3 DNA sequence: TGCAGCGTTGAAGATCTCGGGGGTGGTGGCTACACCTTC.

The chain carries TRBV12-3 or TRBV12-4 and TRBJ2-5; D remains unclear. This CDR3 spans 12 amino acids. Trimming pared 3 bases from V and 4 bases from J, leaving 6 bases between. CDR3: CASSFLRETQYF. The CDR3 DNA sequence: TGTGCCAGCAGTTTTCTCCGAGAGACCCAGTACTTC.

This clonotype was counted many times. The chain uses TRBV5-1 and TRBJ2-5; 10 nucleotides line up with TRBD1. The CDR3 sequence is 15 residues long. Trimming removed 4 bases from V and 4 bases from J; junction bases left unmatched: 7. Germline lookup yields CDR1 SGHRS and CDR2 YFSETQ. In DNA, the CDR3 is TGCGCCAGCAGCGCCGGGACAGGGGCGTTAGAGACCCAGTACTTC. The encoded protein is CASSAGTGALETQYF.

The sample holds a few counts of this clonotype. This chain joins TRBV9 and TRBJ2-5; maybe TRBD2 (6 bases). V gave up 4 bases and J gave up 5 bases, with 15 bases separating them. There are 14 residues in the CDR3. From germline, CDR1 is SGDLS and CDR2 YYNGEE. The CDR3 DNA sequence: TGTGCCAGCAGCCCCCGAGGGGCGGGGGAGACCCAGTACTTC. Translated, it gives CASSPRGAGETQYF.

The chain has TRBV29-1 and TRBJ1-6; D is uncertain. The CDR3 has 10 amino acids. V lost 8 bases, J lost 8 bases, and 7 bases lay in between. The germline V gene has CDR1 SQVTM and CDR2 ANQGSEA. Written as DNA, the CDR3 is TGCAGCACCGACTATTCACCCCTCCACTTT. Translated, it gives CSTDYSPLHF.

A word on this clonotype: This could be a read error, since a much larger clone is one nucleotide away. CDR3 sequence (DNA): TGCTCCGGCAGGGATGTTAGAGGGACCCAGTACTTC. It is translated as CSGRDVRGTQYF. V is TRBV29-1 and J is TRBJ2-5; perhaps TRBD1 as D (5 bases). The germline V gene has CDR1 SQVTM and CDR2 ANQGSEA. The CDR3 has 12 amino acids. Drawing the rest from reference TRBV29-1 and TRBJ2-5, the complete variable domain is SAVISQKPSRDICQRGTSLTIQCQVDSQVTMMFWYRQQPGQSLTLIATANQGSEATYESGFVIDKFPISRPNLTFSTLTVSNMSPEDSSIYLCSGRDVRGTQYFGPGTRLLVL.

The rearrangement uses TRBV6-6 and TRBJ2-7; no clear D gene. In germline, CDR1 is MNHNY, CDR2 SVGAGI (reference sequence). The CDR3 sequence is 11 residues long. Trimming removed 6 bases at V and 6 bases at J, with 9 bases between. The CDR3 region is CASSISGEQYF. The CDR3 DNA reads TGTGCCAGCAGCATCTCCGGCGAGCAGTACTTC.

The chain joins TRBV18 to TRBJ1-6; D gene uncertain. Trimming left V 2 bases short and J 6 bases short, with 11 bases between. The CDR3 covers 15 residues. Germline values: CDR1 KGHSH, CDR2 LQKENI. The CDR3 DNA reads TGTGCCAGCTCACCATTGACCGAGAGTAATTCACCCCTCCACTTT. It is translated as CASSPLTESNSPLHF. Complete variable domain (other parts from reference TRBV18 and TRBJ1-6): NAGVMQNPRHLVRRRGQEARLRCSPMKGHSHVYWYRQLPEEGLKFMVYLQKENIIDESGMPKERFSAEFPKEGPSILRIQQVVRGDSAAYFCASSPLTESNSPLHFGNGTRLTVT.

The V gene is TRBV11-2, the J gene TRBJ2-1; 13 nucleotides agree with TRBD2. Germline CDR1 is SGHAT and CDR2 is FQNNGV. The CDR3 length is 18 residues. J was trimmed by 2 bases and V by 5 bases; bases with no gene match: 9. This CDR3 is CASSPGTSGVEAYNEQFF. CDR3 coding DNA: TGTGCCAGCAGCCCCGGGACTAGCGGGGTGGAAGCCTACAATGAGCAGTTCTTC. The full variable domain, its missing parts supplied by reference TRBV11-2 and TRBJ2-1, is EAGVAQSPRYKIIEKRQSVAFWCNPISGHATLYWYQQILGQGPKLLIQFQNNGVVDDSQLPKDRFSAERLKGVDSTLKIQPAKLEDSAVYLCASSPGTSGVEAYNEQFFGPGTRLTVL.

The gene calls are TRBV6-5 and TRBJ2-5; a weak D match, TRBD1 (6 bases). Germline loops: CDR1 MNHEY, CDR2 SVGAGI. The CDR3 has 15 amino acids. Between the trimmed V and J ends, which lost 2 bases and 8 bases, there was a span of 18 bases. The DNA of the CDR3 is TGTGCCAGCAGTTACGAGCCAGGGGAATGGGCCACCCAGTACTTC. Its translation: CASSYEPGEWATQYF.

There are a few counts of this clonotype. The chain carries TRBV7-9 and TRBJ2-3; 8 bases align to TRBD1. Germline lookup yields CDR1 SEHNR and CDR2 FQNEAQ (reference sequence). V shed 1 base and J 1 base; nucleotides not matched to a gene: 1. The CDR3 has 15 amino acids. CDR3 sequence: CASSLETGGTDTQYF. CDR3 bases: TGTGCCAGCAGCTTAGAGACAGGGGGCACAGATACGCAGTATTTT.

V gene TRBV5-1 combines with J gene TRBJ2-7; 7 bases match TRBD2. This CDR3 is 15 amino acids long. Germline V CDR1 and CDR2: SGHRS, YFSETQ. With V trimmed by 5 bases and J by 1 base, 9 bases remained unmatched. In DNA, the CDR3 is TGCGCCAGCAGTCCGGGGGGTTACCCGTCCTACGAGCAGTACTTC. Translation gives CASSPGGYPSYEQYF.

The chain has TRBV20-1 and TRBJ2-3; 11 bases agree with TRBD2. Germline CDR1 DFQATT, CDR2 SNEGSKA (reference sequence). The CDR3 runs 14 residues. V shed 8 bases and J 3 bases; nucleotides not matched to a gene: 7. The CDR3 sequence is CSSELAGVTDTQYF. DNA of the CDR3: TGCAGTTCAGAACTAGCGGGGGTAACAGATACGCAGTATTTT.

This clonotype was seen a handful of times. The chain is built from TRBV20-1 and TRBJ1-1; 7 nucleotides match TRBD1. V was clipped by 8 bases and J by 7 bases; unmatched bases: 13. The germline V gene has CDR1 DFQATT and CDR2 SNEGSKA (reference sequence). The CDR3 has 13 amino acids. As DNA, the CDR3 is TGCAGTCCTGAGGGACAGACACCGTATGAAGCTTTCTTT. Translated, it gives CSPEGQTPYEAFF.

A few counts support this clonotype. In nucleotides, the CDR3 is TGTGCCAGCAGCTTTGACCCACCGTCCCGCCCTGGGGCCAACGTCCTGACTTTC. Amino acids: CASSFDPPSRPGANVLTF. V and J are TRBV7-3 and TRBJ2-6; D is unclear. CDR1 is SGHTA and CDR2 is FQGTGA in the germline V gene. The CDR3 covers 18 residues. The V gene lost 3 bases and the J gene lost 2 bases, with 17 bases spanning the gap.

The chain joins TRBV6-5 to TRBJ1-3; no clear D gene. This CDR3 contains 16 residues. V was clipped by 0 bases and J by 3 bases, with 12 bases between them. Germline V gene data show CDR1 as MNHEY and CDR2 as SVGAGI. The CDR3 sequence: CASSYSNVGGGNTIYF. The CDR3 DNA reads TGTGCCAGCAGTTACTCGAATGTGGGCGGTGGAAACACCATATATTTT.

A few counts support this clonotype. J is TRBJ1-1 and V is TRBV20-1, with no clear D. Between the trimmed V and J ends, which lost 3 bases and 2 bases, there was a span of 13 bases. This CDR3 comprises 14 residues. The germline CDR1 and CDR2 sequences are DFQATT and SNEGSKA (reference sequence). The CDR3 DNA is TGCAGTGCTAGTTCCGGGATGCACAACACTGAAGCTTTCTTT. It specifies CSASSGMHNTEAFF.

The V call is TRBV25-1, the J call TRBJ1-1; 7 bases agree with TRBD1. The CDR3 length is 16 residues. After removal of 2 bases from V and 3 bases from J, the junction contained 9 bases not matched to a gene. Looked up from germline, CDR1 is MGHDK and CDR2 is SYGVNS. The CDR3 is CASSEAEGAGDTEAFF. CDR3 in DNA: TGTGCCAGCAGTGAAGCAGAGGGGGCTGGGGACACTGAAGCTTTCTTT.

The genes are TRBV5-5 and TRBJ2-7; 9 positions match TRBD2. The DNA end is more similar to TRBJ2-5, so the J call may be wrong. The germline CDR1 and CDR2 sequences are SGHKS and YYEKEE (reference sequence). CDR3 length: 13 amino acids. DNA of the CDR3: TGTGCCACGAGCGGGGGGACTCAAGAGACCCAGTACTTC. Translation: CATSGGTQETQYF.

This clonotype has just a few counts. The rearrangement links TRBV7-9 to TRBJ2-5; D call uncertain. V lost 5 bases to trimming and J lost 5 bases, with 18 bases between them. Germline-derived CDR1 and CDR2 are SEHNR and FQNEAQ (reference sequence). The CDR3 length is 15 residues. The CDR3 DNA is TGTGCCAGCAGCAAGCCAAGGAGTATTATGGAGACCCAGTACTTC. Translating gives CASSKPRSIMETQYF.

This chain uses TRBV2 with TRBJ2-1; D is undetermined. The ends were cut back, 7 bases at V and 4 bases at J, with 14 bases in the middle. Germline lookup yields CDR1 SNHLY and CDR2 FYNNEI. There are 14 residues in the CDR3. The CDR3 region has the DNA TGTGCCAGCACTTCCCCGCTGCAGTACAATGAGCAGTTCTTC. It specifies CASTSPLQYNEQFF.